The 25 T cell receptor beta chains in this list originate from one sample, sequenced in a study of T cells in Graves' hyperthyroidism and ophthalmopathy. The investigators amplified TCR beta CDR3 regions from RNA transcripts. HTBI primers were the set used in a first-round RT-PCR of the TCR CDR3. TCRdb redid the calling of the multiplex PCR reads with MiXCR, one entry per CDR3 protein. The data hold hundreds of thousands of distinct CDR3 sequences, with about 45% observed a single time. The sequenced material came from peripheral blood or thyroid tissue (not recorded which). These receptors all stem from a woman in her late teens or twenties with Graves' hyperthyroidism.

As regards this clonotype: No conserved phenylalanine or tryptophan ends this CDR3, so it is likely a read error. The DNA is omitted, as the CDR3 cannot be located on it reliably, and the CDR3 follows TCRdb's listing. The genes are TRBV2 and TRBJ1-6; no check of the table's D call, TRBD1, against the DNA was made. The CDR3 has 8 residues if both end residues are counted. Germline-derived CDR1 and CDR2 are SNHLY and FYNNEI. The CDR3 here is CASSEPLG.

The V and J genes are TRBV29-1 and TRBJ1-5; 7 bases map to TRBD1. CDR3 size: 12 residues. Germline lookup yields CDR1 SQVTM and CDR2 ANQGSEA. The J segment lost 5 bases and the V segment lost 8 bases, leaving 6 bases of the junction unmatched. The CDR3 DNA sequence: TGCAGCTTAGCGGGACAGCATCAGCCCCAGCATTTT. As protein: CSLAGQHQPQHF.

The CDR3 loop reads CAWSAWGQNLAFF. The CDR3 DNA reads as TGTGCCTGGAGTGCATGGGGACAGAACTTGGCTTTCTTT. The chain has TRBV30 and TRBJ1-1, with 7 bases identical to TRBD1. CDR3 length: 13 residues. The V gene's germline CDR1 is GTSNPN and CDR2 SVGIG (reference sequence). J gave up 11 bases and V 1 base, and 10 bases lay outside the gene matches.

The CDR3 nucleotides read TGTGCCAGCCATGAGGCAGCTGAAGCTTTCTTT. Translating it yields CASHEAAEAFF. V and J are TRBV7-2 and TRBJ1-1; no reliable D call. This CDR3 comprises 11 residues. Trimming left V 8 bases short and J 6 bases short, with 10 bases between. The germline CDR1 and CDR2 sequences are SGHTA and FQGNSA.

The V and J genes are TRBV7-9 and TRBJ1-5; D is uncertain. Trimming removed 3 bases at V and 2 bases at J, with 11 bases between. The CDR3 is 15 residues long. Germline V lookup: CDR1 SEHNR, CDR2 FQNEAQ (reference sequence). In nucleotides, the CDR3 is TGTGCCAGCAGCTTGGATCCAGGTGGCAATCAGCCCCAGCATTTT. As protein: CASSLDPGGNQPQHF.

The rearrangement links TRBV7-9 to TRBJ2-7; no definite D call. The CDR3 covers 15 residues. V was pared by 2 bases and J by 0 bases, with 11 bases between. Germline V gene sequence: CDR1 SEHNR, CDR2 FQNEAQ (reference sequence). CDR3 nucleotide sequence: TGTGCCAGCAGCTTATTGGGCGGCAGCTCCTACGAGCAGTACTTC. Translating it yields CASSLLGGSSYEQYF.

The V and J genes are TRBV7-3 and TRBJ2-2; D gene ambiguous. V was cut by 6 bases and J by 5 bases, with 10 bases left in between. This CDR3 has 13 amino acids. Germline assignment: CDR1 SGHTA and CDR2 FQGTGA. CDR3 nucleotide sequence: TGTGCCAGCAGTCACAGCCATACCGGGGAGCTGTTTTTT. This translates into CASSHSHTGELFF.

V usage is TRBV20-1 and J usage is TRBJ2-5; 9 bases align to TRBD2. Looked up from germline, CDR1 is DFQATT and CDR2 is SNEGSKA (reference sequence). Losses at the gene ends were 3 bases for V and 2 bases for J; bases not matched to a gene: 19. The CDR3 has 19 residues. The CDR3, as DNA: TGCAGTGCTAGGGCCGCCGGAGTGCTAGCGGGATACTATCAAGAGACCCAGTACTTC. Its translation: CSARAAGVLAGYYQETQYF.

This clonotype was counted ten times or more. The chain recombines TRBV14 with TRBJ2-7; 13 bases are a match to TRBD2. The trim removed 5 bases at V and 2 bases at J, leaving 3 bases unmatched. The CDR3 runs to 15 residues. Germline loops: CDR1 SGHDN, CDR2 FVKESK. The CDR3 protein is CASSVTSGRAYEQYF. CDR3 coding DNA: TGTGCCAGCAGCGTAACTAGCGGGAGGGCCTACGAGCAGTACTTC.

This chain uses TRBV20-1 with TRBJ1-4, with 7 bases that match TRBD1. The length of the CDR3 is 14 residues. Germline CDR1 and CDR2: DFQATT and SNEGSKA (reference sequence). V shed 3 bases and J 8 bases; nucleotides not matched to a gene: 9. Written as DNA, the CDR3 is TGCAGTGCTAGTTTAACCGGAGGGGGCGAAAAACTGTTTTTT. Residues: CSASLTGGGEKLFF.

This clonotype came up a few times. This chain uses TRBV7-6 with TRBJ1-2; TRBD1 is a possible D gene (6 bases). V was pared by 8 bases and J by 4 bases, with 17 bases between. CDR3 length equals 14 residues. Per the germline V gene, CDR1 is SGHVS and CDR2 is FNYEAQ. The CDR3 loop reads CASSPPPQGYGYTF. CDR3 coding DNA: TGTGCCAGCTCACCACCGCCACAGGGCTATGGCTACACCTTC. The variable domain in full, with the rest retrieved from reference TRBV7-6 and TRBJ1-2, is GAGVSQSPRYKVTKRGQDVALRCDPISGHVSLYWYRQALGQGPEFLTYFNYEAQQDKSGLPNDRFSAERPEGSISTLTIQRTEQRDSAMYRCASSPPPQGYGYTFGSGTRLTVV.

Of note for this clonotype: The junction departs from the called germline gene at one end, perhaps through a read error. This chain uses TRBV15 with TRBJ1-5; TRBD1 might be the D (5 bases). CDR1 and CDR2 (germline): LNHNV, YYDKDF (reference sequence). The CDR3 is 15 residues long. The CDR3 loop is CASSVDGDVPQPQHF. Written as DNA, the CDR3 is TGTGCCAGCAGCGTGGATGGGGACGTCCCTCAGCCCCAGCATTTT.

The V and J genes are TRBV5-2 and TRBJ1-1; the table gives TRBD1 as D, unverified against the DNA. TRBV5-2 is listed as a pseudogene. The CDR3 extends over 13 amino acids. DNA of the CDR3: TGTGCCAGCAACACAGGGGGCGGGACTGAAGCTTTCTTT. Encoded protein: CASNTGGGTEAFF.

With respect to this clonotype: At one end, the junction sequence differs from germline, possibly due to a read error. This chain uses TRBV15 with TRBJ2-6, with a possible D match to TRBD2 (6 bases). Germline CDR1 and CDR2: LNHNV and YYDKDF (reference sequence). The CDR3 is 13 amino acids. CDR3 sequence (DNA): TGTGCCACCAGCAGAGATCGTGGACCCGGGAGAGCTTTC. Translation: CATSRDRGPGRAF. Using reference TRBV15 and TRBJ2-6 for the parts outside the CDR3, the full variable domain is DAMVIQNPRYQVTQFGKPVTLSCSQTLNHNVMYWYQQKSSQAPKLLFHYYDKDFNNEADTPDNFQSRRPNTSFCFLDIRSPGLGDTAMYLCATSRDRGPGRAFGAGSRLTVL.

The chain is built from TRBV25-1 and TRBJ1-2; TRBD1 is a possible D gene (5 bases). Germline V lookup: CDR1 MGHDK, CDR2 SYGVNS. V lost 7 bases to trimming and J lost 4 bases, with 31 bases between them. This CDR3 spans 19 amino acids. CDR3 in amino acids: CASIGRQRTNPSQFYGYTF. CDR3 nucleotide sequence: TGTGCCAGCATCGGCAGACAGCGTACCAACCCTTCACAGTTCTATGGCTACACCTTC.

The chain carries TRBV2 and TRBJ2-7, with D maybe TRBD1 (7 bases). The germline V gene encodes CDR1 SNHLY and CDR2 FYNNEI. The ends were cut back, 5 bases at V and 6 bases at J, with 11 bases in the middle. This CDR3 region has 12 residues. The CDR3 sequence: CASSSGGTEQYF. CDR3 sequence (DNA): TGTGCCAGCAGTTCAGGGGGGACCGAGCAGTACTTC.

The rearrangement uses TRBV7-9 and TRBJ2-7, with TRBD1 matching 12 bases. The CDR3 contains 15 residues. V trimming: 2 bases; J trimming: 5 bases; junction bases outside the gene matches: 4. The germline V gene encodes CDR1 SEHNR and CDR2 FQNEAQ (reference sequence). CDR3 sequence: CASSLSGTGGNEQYF. CDR3 sequence (DNA): TGTGCCAGCAGCTTAAGTGGGACAGGGGGCAACGAGCAGTACTTC.

This clonotype was seen repeatedly, ten times or more. The DNA of the CDR3 is TGTGCCAGCGGCCGGAACCAAGAGACCCAGTACTTC. This translates into CASGRNQETQYF. The gene calls are TRBV2 and TRBJ2-5; no firm D call. This CDR3 spans 12 amino acids. Trimming removed 8 bases from V and 0 bases from J, with 7 bases in between. Germline V gene lookup returns CDR1 SNHLY and CDR2 FYNNEI. The variable domain in full, with the rest retrieved from reference TRBV2 and TRBJ2-5, is EPEVTQTPSHQVTQMGQEVILRCVPISNHLYFYWYRQILGQKVEFLVSFYNNEISEKSEIFDDQFSVERPDGSNFTLKIRSTKLEDSAMYFCASGRNQETQYFGPGTRLLVL.

The rearrangement uses TRBV5-1 and TRBJ2-3, with TRBD2 matching over 8 bases. CDR3 size: 14 residues. The V gene's germline CDR1 is SGHRS and CDR2 YFSETQ. V gave up 0 bases and J gave up 5 bases; unmatched junction bases: 2. For the CDR3, the DNA is TGCGCCAGCAGCTTGGCGGGAGGGGGAGATACGCAGTATTTT. Amino acids: CASSLAGGGDTQYF.

This clonotype was seen a few times. J is TRBJ1-6 and V is TRBV25-1; D unresolved. CDR1 is MGHDK and CDR2 is SYGVNS in the germline V gene. The CDR3 spans 13 residues. Trimming stripped 8 bases from V and 14 bases from J, with 19 bases between. The CDR3 nucleotides read TGTGCCAGCTCACCCGTGACACGAGGAACCCTCCACTTT. The encoded protein is CASSPVTRGTLHF.

Turning to this clonotype: The junction departs from the called germline gene at one end, perhaps through a read error. The CDR3 nucleotides read TGCGCCAGCAGCCAAGATTCCGGAGGTTGGGACACCGGAAACTATGGCTACACCTTC. Encoded protein: CASSQDSGGWDTGNYGYTF. The V call is TRBV7-6, the J call TRBJ1-2; possible D gene TRBD1, 6 bases. Germline loops: CDR1 SGHVS, CDR2 FNYEAQ. This CDR3 has 19 amino acids.

The chain joins TRBV9 to TRBJ2-7; 9 bases agree with TRBD1. The CDR3 length is 14 residues. The germline V gene encodes CDR1 SGDLS and CDR2 YYNGEE. V gave up 0 bases and J gave up 7 bases; unmatched junction bases: 5. CDR3 sequence: CASSVAYRGREQYF. CDR3 in DNA: TGTGCCAGCAGCGTAGCCTACAGGGGGCGAGAGCAGTACTTC. Full variable domain (outside the CDR3, taken from reference TRBV9 and TRBJ2-7): DSGVTQTPKHLITATGQRVTLRCSPRSGDLSVYWYQQSLDQGLQFLIQYYNGEERAKGNILERFSAQQFPDLHSELNLSSLELGDSALYFCASSVAYRGREQYFGPGTRLTVT.

The chain carries TRBV7-2 and TRBJ1-4, with D perhaps TRBD1 (5 bases). CDR1 and CDR2 (germline): SGHTA, FQGNSA. Trimming took 3 bases from V and 7 from J, leaving 24 bases between them. The CDR3 extends over 18 amino acids. The CDR3 loop is CASSLGLGGFRASEKLFF. The DNA of the CDR3 is TGTGCCAGCAGCTTGGGGCTTGGGGGGTTTCGAGCTAGTGAAAAACTGTTTTTT.

The chain couples TRBV29-1 to TRBJ1-1; a weak D match, TRBD1 (5 bases). Germline V lookup: CDR1 SQVTM, CDR2 ANQGSEA. The CDR3 has 13 residues. CDR3 sequence (DNA): TGCAGTGAAACGAGACAGCCGAACACTGAAGCTTTCTTT. Its protein product is CSETRQPNTEAFF.

This clonotype occurred a few times. The chain carries TRBV7-3 and TRBJ1-2, with unresolved D. In germline, CDR1 is SGHTA, CDR2 FQGTGA. Trimming left V 3 bases short and J 6 bases short, with 14 bases between. This CDR3 region has 14 residues. The CDR3 nucleotides are TGTGCCAGCAGCTTGCGATCCAAGATCGATGGCTACACCTTC. As protein: CASSLRSKIDGYTF.